This T cell receptor (beta chain) came from a study of cytomegalovirus exposure and HLA in healthy donors. Whole-study results and caveats: According to a later analysis, TCR clusters from the first cohort tended to co-occur in the approximately 120 validation repertoires.

In this sample, this clone turned up once. Its target is not known. The method was immunoSEQ multiplex PCR; TCRdb's version includes in-frame clones alone and lacks a portion of them. This sample has 150,000 or so clones, with approximately 88% found just once. CDR3 length: 15 amino acids. Trimming left V 0 bases short and J 4 bases short, with 12 bases between. Germline V gene lookup returns CDR1 SGHDN and CDR2 FVKESK. The V gene is TRBV14, the J gene TRBJ1-2; D gene ambiguous. Sequencing input: PBMCs. The clonotype comes from a woman aged 18-29 years in good health and CMV-seropositive. CDR3 nucleotide sequence: TGTGCCAGCAGCCAAGACAGGCTCCCGATCTATGGCTACACCTTC. This gives the protein CASSQDRLPIYGYTF.